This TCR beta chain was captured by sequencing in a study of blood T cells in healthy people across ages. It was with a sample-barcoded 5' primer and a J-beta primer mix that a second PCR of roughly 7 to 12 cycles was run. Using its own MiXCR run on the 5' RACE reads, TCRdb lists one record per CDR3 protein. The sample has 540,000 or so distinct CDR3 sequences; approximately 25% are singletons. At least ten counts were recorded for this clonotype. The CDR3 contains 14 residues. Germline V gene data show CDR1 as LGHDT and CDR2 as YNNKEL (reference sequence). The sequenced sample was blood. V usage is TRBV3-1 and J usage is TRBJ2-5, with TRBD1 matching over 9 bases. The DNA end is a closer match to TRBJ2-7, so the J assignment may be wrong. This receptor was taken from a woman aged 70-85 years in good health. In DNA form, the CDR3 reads TGTGCCAGCAGCCTACGGGACAGGGACTACGAGCAGTACTTC. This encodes CASSLRDRDYEQYF.